The rows below give T cell receptor beta chains drawn from one sample of a study of neurological immune-mediated disorders. Via MiXCR, TCRdb re-called the 5' RACE reads, giving one row per CDR3 protein. Counted here are fewer than 110,000 distinct CDR3 sequences, roughly 10% occurring once; the ten biggest clones make up approximately 3.4%. The sample taken for sequencing was PBMCs. The receptors stem from a female donor with HTLV-1-associated myelopathy (HAM/TSP). Both conserved end residues are part of each CDR3. A D gene is named only where the DNA matches it firmly. Where a row states a size, it is once, few, many or the class of an expanded clone; other rows omit it.

>.|many|TRBJ1-1|TRBV20-1
CSARWAPGFNTEAFF
TGCAGTGCTAGATGGGCCCCAGGGTTTAACACTGAAGCTTTCTTT
>TRBD2|many|TRBJ2-7|TRBV6-5
CASSPIAGGSYEQYF
TGTGCCAGCAGCCCAATAGCGGGGGGCTCCTACGAGCAGTACTTC
>TRBD2|many|TRBJ2-3|TRBV7-2
CASSLGGLAGSDTQYF
TGTGCCAGCAGCTTAGGGGGGTTAGCGGGTTCAGATACGCAGTATTTT
>TRBD1|many|TRBJ2-1|TRBV24-1
CATSDRGSSYNEQFF
TGTGCCACTTCGGACAGGGGGAGCTCCTACAATGAGCAGTTCTTC
>.|many|TRBJ1-5|TRBV20-1
CSATRHYNQPQHF
TGCAGTGCTACTCGACACTACAATCAGCCCCAGCATTTT
>.|many|TRBJ2-3|TRBV5-1
CASSRGGAGDTQYF
TGCGCCAGCAGCCGAGGGGGGGCCGGAGATACGCAGTATTTT
>.|many|TRBJ2-3|TRBV5-1
CASSLAGVSSTDTQYF
TGCGCCAGCAGCTTGGCCGGGGTCTCTAGCACAGATACGCAGTATTTT
>.|few|TRBJ2-5|TRBV7-9
CASSWGQSERETQYF
TGTGCCAGCAGCTGGGGGCAGTCCGAAAGAGAGACCCAGTACTTC
>.|.|TRBJ2-2|TRBV20-1
CSARDGKLRNTGELFF
TGCAGTGCTAGAGATGGTAAACTTCGGAACACCGGGGAGCTGTTTTTT
>.|many|TRBJ2-3|TRBV15
CATEQAGRTDTQYF
TGTGCCACCGAACAGGCGGGGCGCACAGATACGCAGTATTTT
>.|many|TRBJ2-1|TRBV20-1
CSAIPQTGILSYNEQFF
TGCAGTGCTATACCACAGACAGGAATCCTCTCCTACAATGAGCAGTTCTTC
>.|many|TRBJ2-1|TRBV5-1
CASSRGDRDSYNEQFF
TGCGCCAGCAGCCGCGGCGACAGGGACTCTTACAATGAGCAGTTCTTC
>.|many|TRBJ2-3|TRBV18
CASSPVLSSSTDTQYF
TGTGCCAGCTCACCGGTTCTGAGCTCTAGCACAGATACGCAGTATTTT
>TRBD1|many|TRBJ2-3|TRBV9
CASSAHPTGGKVTDTQYF
TGTGCCAGCAGCGCCCACCCGACAGGGGGGAAAGTCACAGATACGCAGTATTTT
>.|few|TRBJ2-7|TRBV24-1
CATSDLVGERQYF
TGTGCCACCAGTGATTTGGTGGGTGAAAGGCAGTACTTC
>TRBD1|many|TRBJ1-6|TRBV7-9
CASSLVGTGAGNSPLHF
TGTGCCAGCAGCTTAGTTGGGACAGGGGCAGGGAATTCACCCCTCCACTTT
>.|many|TRBJ1-5|TRBV5-6
CASSLGDQPQHF
TGTGCCAGCAGCTTGGGGGATCAGCCCCAGCATTTT
>TRBD1|many|TRBJ2-6|TRBV6-5
CASRRTGLGGSGANVLTF
TGTGCCAGCAGGCGAACAGGGTTAGGGGGCTCCGGGGCCAACGTCCTGACTTTC
>TRBD1|many|TRBJ2-3|TRBV7-8
CASSLWTGRPSTDTQYF
TGTGCCAGCAGCCTTTGGACAGGGCGACCAAGCACAGATACGCAGTATTTT
>TRBD2|few|TRBJ2-3|TRBV25-1
CASRHGGGTDTQYF
TGTGCCAGCAGGCACGGGGGGGGGACAGATACGCAGTATTTT
>.|many|TRBJ2-7|TRBV18
CASSPPEGRPYEQYF
TGTGCCAGCTCACCGCCGGAAGGGCGACCCTACGAGCAGTACTTC
>TRBD2|few|TRBJ2-7|TRBV7-8
CASSLVGLASYEQYF
TGTGCCAGCAGCTTAGTTGGACTAGCGAGTTACGAGCAGTACTTC
>.|many|TRBJ1-1|TRBV20-1
CSARVGANTEAFF
TGCAGTGCTAGAGTCGGGGCAAACACTGAAGCTTTCTTT